This TCR beta chain was recorded in a study of cytomegalovirus exposure and HLA in healthy donors. Points from the study as a whole: Reports state that TCR beta sequences accurately predicted most subjects' HLA-A and HLA-B alleles.

The length of the CDR3 is 15 residues. V lost 4 bases, J lost 1 base, and 11 bases lay in between. Per the germline V gene, CDR1 is SGHRS and CDR2 is YFSETQ. The PCR ran on 60 Vbeta and 13 Jbeta primers. The table came from immunoSEQ multiplex PCR; TCRdb's copy has only in-frame clones and leaves some out. Among under 150,000 clones listed, approximately 85% were seen once. Turning to this clone: Its antigen is unidentified.

Sequencing input: PBMCs. The clonotype originates from a boy between 10 and 17 years old in good health and CMV-seronegative. The gene calls are TRBV5-1 and TRBJ2-2; a possible D gene is TRBD2 (6 bases). DNA for the CDR3: TGCGCCAGCAGCCCGCGGGGCCAGAACACCGGGGAGCTGTTTTTT. Protein: CASSPRGQNTGELFF.